These 22 T cell receptor beta chains originate from one sample sequenced in a study of CD4 T cells in relation to SARS-CoV-2 and coronaviruses. CD4+ T cells from unexposed donors were obtained before the COVID-19 pandemic (2011-2018). The cells were cultured for under twelve days before CD4+ T cells were isolated. The antigens for these receptors are not known. The assay was immunoSEQ multiplex PCR, and TCRdb's table has in-frame clones only and misses some. The profile shows almost 30,000 clones, approximately 80% of them singletons. The sample consisted of CD4+ T cells from PBMCs, cultured in vitro. The receptors stem from a human donor in good health.

The rearrangement links TRBV5-4 to TRBJ2-7; D uncertain. Per the germline V gene, CDR1 is SGHNT and CDR2 is YYREEE (reference sequence). V gave up 0 bases and J gave up 1 base, with 5 bases separating them. This CDR3 spans 13 amino acids. CDR3 loop: CASSLGHSYEQYF. The CDR3 coding sequence is TGTGCCAGCAGCTTGGGACATTCCTACGAGCAGTACTTC.

V gene TRBV7-9 combines with J gene TRBJ2-3; TRBD2 agrees at 10 bases. CDR1 is SEHNR and CDR2 is FQNEAQ in the germline V gene (reference sequence). Germline trimming cut 6 bases from V and 0 bases from J; bases unmatched to any gene: 3. The CDR3 is made up of 15 amino acids. The CDR3 sequence: CASRGLADSTDTQYF. CDR3 DNA sequence: TGTGCCAGCAGAGGACTAGCGGATAGCACAGATACGCAGTATTTT. Based on the CDR3 plus reference TRBV7-9 and TRBJ2-3, the full variable domain is DTGVSQNPRHKITKRGQNVTFRCDPISEHNRLYWYRQTLGQGPEFLTYFQNEAQLEKSRLLSDRFSAERPKGSFSTLEIQRTEQGDSAMYLCASRGLADSTDTQYFGPGTRLTVL.

The gene calls are TRBV2 and TRBJ2-7, with 12 nucleotides matching TRBD2. J was trimmed by 5 bases and V by 6 bases; bases with no gene match: 8. Germline-derived CDR1 and CDR2 are SNHLY and FYNNEI. The CDR3 covers 15 residues. The CDR3 coding sequence is TGTGCCAGCAGCCGACTAGCGGGAGATAGGAACGAGCAGTACTTC. This encodes CASSRLAGDRNEQYF.

The chain uses TRBV28 and TRBJ1-1; TRBD1 might be the D (6 bases). V lost 6 bases to trimming and J lost 5 bases, with 13 bases between them. Germline V gene lookup returns CDR1 MDHEN and CDR2 SYDVKM. The CDR3 loop spans 13 amino acids. CDR3 region: CASRGGAETEAFF. Here the CDR3 DNA reads TGTGCCAGCAGGGGGGGGGCGGAAACTGAAGCTTTCTTT.

The V gene is TRBV11-1, the J gene TRBJ2-2; D is possibly TRBD1 or TRBD2 (6 bases each). Germline CDR1 is SGHAT and CDR2 is FQDESV (reference sequence). CDR3 length: 16 amino acids. Between the trimmed V and J ends, which lost 5 bases and 1 base, there was a span of 14 bases. The CDR3 coding sequence is TGTGCCAGCAGCCGAACGGCGGGACAGAACACCGGGGAGCTGTTTTTT. Translation gives CASSRTAGQNTGELFF.

The V and J genes are TRBV7-2 and TRBJ2-1, with 9 nucleotides matching TRBD2. The V segment lost 3 bases and the J segment 5 bases; nucleotides outside the gene matches: 5. Germline V gene lookup returns CDR1 SGHTA and CDR2 FQGNSA. The CDR3 covers 15 residues. In DNA, the CDR3 is TGTGCCAGCAGCTTCACGGGACTAGCAAACAATGAGCAGTTCTTC. It yields the protein CASSFTGLANNEQFF.

A single count supports this clone. The rearrangement uses TRBV9 and TRBJ2-3, with 7 bases that match TRBD2. Germline loops: CDR1 SGDLS, CDR2 YYNGEE. Germline trimming cut 6 bases from V and 2 bases from J; bases unmatched to any gene: 12. The CDR3 consists of 16 residues. This chain's CDR3 is CASTAGPSGLTDTQYF. The CDR3 DNA is TGTGCCAGCACAGCAGGCCCTAGCGGACTCACAGATACGCAGTATTTT.

The chain has TRBV4-3 and TRBJ2-7, with TRBD2 as a possible D gene (7 bases). Germline CDR1 LGHNA, CDR2 YSLEER. CDR3 length: 14 residues. V lost 1 base and J lost 3, with 10 bases in between. The CDR3 coding sequence is TGCGCCAGCAGCCAAGGGGGGGGCCTCTACGAGCAGTACTTC. This encodes CASSQGGGLYEQYF.

The chain couples TRBV18 to TRBJ1-5; 8 bases align to TRBD1. Germline CDR1 and CDR2: KGHSH and LQKENI. V was clipped by 5 bases and J by 5 bases; unmatched bases: 5. This CDR3 is 14 amino acids long. The CDR3 DNA reads as TGTGCCAGCTCAGCAGGGGGCGCGGATCAGCCCCAGCATTTT. Translating it yields CASSAGGADQPQHF.

The CDR3 sequence: CASSQTGGPNTGELFF. Here the CDR3 DNA reads TGTGCCAGTAGTCAAACAGGGGGTCCGAACACCGGGGAGCTGTTTTTT. The chain carries TRBV19 and TRBJ2-2, with 8 bases fitting TRBD1. Germline V gene sequence: CDR1 LNHDA, CDR2 SQIVND (reference sequence). V was clipped by 5 bases and J by 0 bases; unmatched bases: 5. CDR3 length: 16 amino acids.

The chain has TRBV5-1 and TRBJ1-1; D unresolved. The CDR3 is 14 amino acids. Germline CDR1 reads SGHRS; CDR2 reads YFSETQ. Trimming pared 5 bases from V and 3 bases from J, leaving 14 bases between. The CDR3 coding sequence is TGCGCCAGCAGTCGTTCGAGGGTGGACACTGAAGCTTTCTTT. Its protein is CASSRSRVDTEAFF. Full variable domain (rest looked up from reference TRBV5-1 and TRBJ1-1): KAGVTQTPRYLIKTRGQQVTLSCSPISGHRSVSWYQQTPGQGLQFLFEYFSETQRNKGNFPGRFSGRQFSNSRSEMNVSTLELGDSALYLCASSRSRVDTEAFFGQGTRLTVV.

CDR3 nucleotides: TGCGCCAGCAGCACCAGGACAGGGAACTATGGCTACACCTTC. It translates to CASSTRTGNYGYTF. This rearrangement joins TRBV5-1 to TRBJ1-2; TRBD1 matches at 8 bases. Germline assignment: CDR1 SGHRS and CDR2 YFSETQ. This CDR3 contains 14 residues. V was pared by 4 bases and J by 2 bases, with 4 bases of the junction left unmatched.

The genes are TRBV6-6 and TRBJ2-7; 10 bases align to TRBD2. V was pared by 6 bases and J by 1 base, with 6 bases of the junction left unmatched. This CDR3 region has 15 residues. Per the germline V gene, CDR1 is MNHNY and CDR2 is SVGAGI (reference sequence). As DNA, the CDR3 is TGTGCCAGCAGAGCTAGCGGGAGAGGGTCCTACGAGCAGTACTTC. Protein: CASRASGRGSYEQYF.

The chain has TRBV11-3 and TRBJ2-2; D gene unclear. Trimming removed 5 bases at V and 3 bases at J, with 4 bases between. The germline V gene encodes CDR1 SGHNT and CDR2 YENEEA. The CDR3 runs to 12 residues. The CDR3 DNA reads TGTGCCAGCAGCCCACACACCGGGGAGCTGTTTTTT. It specifies CASSPHTGELFF.

The chain uses TRBV19 and TRBJ2-5, with TRBD2 identical over 10 bases. This CDR3 has 16 residues. CDR1 LNHDA and CDR2 SQIVND come from the germline V gene (reference sequence). V lost 5 bases to trimming and J lost 5 bases; unmatched junction nucleotides: 11. CDR3 sequence: CASSESVAGGLETQYF. CDR3 DNA sequence: TGTGCCAGTAGTGAGTCAGTAGCGGGAGGATTGGAGACCCAGTACTTC.

This chain uses TRBV7-3 with TRBJ2-2; D is unresolved. Germline assignment: CDR1 SGHTA and CDR2 FQGTGA. This CDR3 has 13 amino acids. V lost 1 base, J lost 6 bases, and 6 bases lay in between. CDR3 region: CASSLNPSGELFF. The CDR3 DNA reads as TGTGCCAGCAGCTTAAATCCTTCCGGGGAGCTGTTTTTT. Full variable domain (remainder filled in from reference TRBV7-3 and TRBJ2-2): GAGVSQTPSNKVTEKGKYVELRCDPISGHTALYWYRQSLGQGPEFLIYFQGTGAADDSGLPNDRFFAVRPEGSVSTLKIQRTERGDSAVYLCASSLNPSGELFFGEGSRLTVL.

The chain uses TRBV10-3 and TRBJ2-3, with 10 bases lining up with TRBD2. The CDR3 length is 15 residues. The germline V gene encodes CDR1 ENHRY and CDR2 SYGVKD. Trimming took 8 bases from V and 2 from J; bases not matched to a gene: 7. CDR3 DNA: TGTGCCATCGGGGAAGCGGGAGGGCCCACAGATACGCAGTATTTT. The encoded protein is CAIGEAGGPTDTQYF.

The chain couples TRBV11-2 to TRBJ2-7; 7 nucleotides line up with TRBD1. The CDR3 has 16 amino acids. V shed 5 bases and J 3 bases; nucleotides not matched to a gene: 13. Germline CDR1 reads SGHAT; CDR2 reads FQNNGV. This CDR3 reads CASSNTKTGKLYEQYF. The CDR3 nucleotides read TGTGCCAGCAGCAACACCAAGACAGGGAAACTCTACGAGCAGTACTTC.

V and J are TRBV3-1 (or the pseudogene TRBV3-2) and TRBJ1-1, with no clear D. The V gene lost 3 bases and the J gene lost 4 bases, with 9 bases spanning the gap. The length of the CDR3 is 13 residues. In germline, CDR1 is LGHDT, CDR2 YNNKEL (reference sequence). The CDR3 DNA reads as TGTGCCAGCAGCCATTACACTAGCACTGAAGCTTTCTTT. It codes for CASSHYTSTEAFF.

This clone has more than one count but fewer than ten. The J gene is TRBJ2-2, the V gene TRBV4-3; D call uncertain. Trimming removed 4 bases at V and 2 bases at J, with 8 bases between. Germline CDR1 reads LGHNA; CDR2 reads YSLEER. The CDR3 spans 14 residues. Written as DNA, the CDR3 is TGCGCCAGCAGCCGAACACGAAACACCGGGGAGCTGTTTTTT. As protein: CASSRTRNTGELFF.

This sequence joins TRBV2 and TRBJ1-2; D remains unclear. The germline V and J ends were trimmed by 3 bases and 14 bases, with 25 bases remaining between them. Germline lookup yields CDR1 SNHLY and CDR2 FYNNEI. The CDR3 loop spans 15 amino acids. CDR3 sequence: CASSDQLADFGNPTF. The CDR3 DNA reads TGTGCCAGCAGTGATCAATTGGCAGATTTCGGGAATCCAACCTTC. Drawing the rest from reference TRBV2 and TRBJ1-2, the complete variable domain is EPEVTQTPSHQVTQMGQEVILRCVPISNHLYFYWYRQILGQKVEFLVSFYNNEISEKSEIFDDQFSVERPDGSNFTLKIRSTKLEDSAMYFCASSDQLADFGNPTFGSGTRLTVV.

V is TRBV3-1 (or the pseudogene TRBV3-2) and J is TRBJ2-5, with TRBD2 as a possible D gene (6 bases). V lost 1 base and J 9 bases, leaving 21 bases between the germline ends. Per the germline V gene, CDR1 is LGHDT and CDR2 is YNNKEL (reference sequence). The CDR3 has 16 amino acids. The DNA for the CDR3 is TGTGCCAGCAGCCAAGTAACACCGCTAGCGTCGGGGCCCCAGTACTTC. Translating it yields CASSQVTPLASGPQYF.